One and the same sample provided the 3 T cell receptor beta chains below, sequenced in a study of blood T cell repertoires in COVID-19. The data were produced by immunoSEQ multiplex PCR, yet TCRdb's version contains in-frame clones alone and is incomplete. Among over 250,000 clones listed, roughly 91% were seen once. Sequencing was performed on peripheral blood. The receptors derive from a woman between 35 and 50 years old who had recovered from COVID-19.

The rearrangement links TRBV6-4 to TRBJ1-5; 10 bases fit TRBD1. The germline V gene has CDR1 MRHNA and CDR2 SNTAGT. V dropped 10 bases and J dropped 3; count of bases not matched to a gene: 9. The CDR3 is 15 amino acids. Here the CDR3 reads CANGQGGSYNQPQHF. CDR3 coding DNA: TGTGCCAACGGACAGGGGGGGTCTTACAATCAGCCCCAGCATTTT.

This clone was counted a few times. The chain has TRBV5-6 and TRBJ2-1, with 7 nucleotides matching TRBD2. CDR1 is SGHDT, CDR2 YYEEEE, per germline. This CDR3 has 16 amino acids. Losses at the gene ends were 4 bases for V and 3 bases for J; bases not matched to a gene: 10. The CDR3, as DNA: TGTGCCAGCAGCCCTCCCCAGGGAGGGAGCTACAATGAGCAGTTCTTC. It encodes CASSPPQGGSYNEQFF. The full variable domain, rest sourced from reference TRBV5-6 and TRBJ2-1, is DAGVTQSPTHLIKTRGQQVTLRCSPKSGHDTVSWYQQALGQGPQFIFQYYEEEERQRGNFPDRFSGHQFPNYSSELNVNALLLGDSALYLCASSPPQGGSYNEQFFGPGTRLTVL.

This rearrangement joins TRBV30 to TRBJ1-6; TRBD1 might be the D (6 bases). Deletions cut 3 bases from V and 10 bases from J, with 19 bases between. The CDR3 is 15 residues long. The V gene's germline CDR1 is GTSNPN and CDR2 SVGIG (reference sequence). CDR3 in amino acids: CAWSPLGGANSPLHF. In DNA form, the CDR3 reads TGTGCCTGGAGCCCATTGGGGGGGGCGAACTCACCCCTCCACTTT.